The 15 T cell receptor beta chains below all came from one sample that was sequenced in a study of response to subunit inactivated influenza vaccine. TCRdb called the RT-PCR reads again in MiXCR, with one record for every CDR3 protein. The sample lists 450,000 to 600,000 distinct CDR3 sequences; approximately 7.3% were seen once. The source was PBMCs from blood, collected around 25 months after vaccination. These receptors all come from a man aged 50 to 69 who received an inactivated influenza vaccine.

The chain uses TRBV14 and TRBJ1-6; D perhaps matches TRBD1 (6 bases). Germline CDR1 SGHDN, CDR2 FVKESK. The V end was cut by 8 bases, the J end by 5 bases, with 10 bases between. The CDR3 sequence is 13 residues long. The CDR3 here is CASRQVDNSPLHF. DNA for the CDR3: TGTGCCAGCCGACAGGTGGATAATTCACCCCTCCACTTT.

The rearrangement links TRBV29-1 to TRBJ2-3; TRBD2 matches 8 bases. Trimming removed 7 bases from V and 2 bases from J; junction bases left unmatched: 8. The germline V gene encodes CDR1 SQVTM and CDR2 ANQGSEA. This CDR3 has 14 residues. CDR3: CSAALGGATDTQYF. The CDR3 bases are TGCAGCGCCGCGCTCGGGGGGGCCACAGATACGCAGTATTTT.

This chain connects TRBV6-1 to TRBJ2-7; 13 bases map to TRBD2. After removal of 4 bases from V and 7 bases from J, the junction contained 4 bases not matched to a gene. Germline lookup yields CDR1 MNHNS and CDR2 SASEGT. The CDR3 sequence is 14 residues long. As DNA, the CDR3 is TGTGCCAGCAGTGCGGGACTAGCGGGATTAGAGCAGTACTTC. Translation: CASSAGLAGLEQYF.

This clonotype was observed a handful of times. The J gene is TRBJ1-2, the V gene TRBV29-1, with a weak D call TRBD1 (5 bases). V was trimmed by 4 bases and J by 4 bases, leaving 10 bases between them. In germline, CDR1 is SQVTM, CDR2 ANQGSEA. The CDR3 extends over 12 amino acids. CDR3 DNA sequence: TGCAGCGTTGGGGGCCCGGCCTATGGCTACACCTTC. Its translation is CSVGGPAYGYTF.

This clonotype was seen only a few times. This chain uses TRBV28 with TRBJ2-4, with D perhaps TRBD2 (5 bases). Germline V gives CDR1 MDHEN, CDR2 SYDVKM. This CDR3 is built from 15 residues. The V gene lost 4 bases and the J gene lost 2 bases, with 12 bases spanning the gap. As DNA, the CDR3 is TGTGCCAGCAGTTCCCGAGGGTCCCCCAAAAACATTCAGTACTTC. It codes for CASSSRGSPKNIQYF.

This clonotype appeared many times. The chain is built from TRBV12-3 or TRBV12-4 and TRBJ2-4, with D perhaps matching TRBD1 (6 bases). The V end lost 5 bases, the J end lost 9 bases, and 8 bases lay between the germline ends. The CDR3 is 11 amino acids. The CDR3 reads CASSKTGIQYF. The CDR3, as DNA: TGTGCCAGCAGTAAGACAGGCATTCAGTACTTC.

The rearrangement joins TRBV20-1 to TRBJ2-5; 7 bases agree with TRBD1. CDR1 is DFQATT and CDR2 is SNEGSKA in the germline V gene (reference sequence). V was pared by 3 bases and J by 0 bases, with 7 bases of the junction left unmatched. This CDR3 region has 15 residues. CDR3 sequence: CSASGTVRNQETQYF. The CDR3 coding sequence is TGCAGTGCTAGCGGGACAGTGAGGAACCAAGAGACCCAGTACTTC.

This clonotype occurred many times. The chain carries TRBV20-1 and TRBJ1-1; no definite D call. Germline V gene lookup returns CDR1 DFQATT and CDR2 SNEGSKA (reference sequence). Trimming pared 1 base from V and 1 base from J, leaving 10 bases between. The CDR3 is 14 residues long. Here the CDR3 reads CSARGPGRNTEAFF. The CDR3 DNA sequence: TGCAGTGCTAGAGGCCCGGGGAGGAACACTGAAGCTTTCTTT.

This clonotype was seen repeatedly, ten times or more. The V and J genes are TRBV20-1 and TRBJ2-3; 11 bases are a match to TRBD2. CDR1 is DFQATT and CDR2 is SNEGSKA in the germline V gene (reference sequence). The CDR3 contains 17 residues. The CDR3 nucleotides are TGCAGGGCGGTCGGGGGGACTAGCGGTCTCTCGCCCGATACGCAGTATTTT. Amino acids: CRAVGGTSGLSPDTQYF.

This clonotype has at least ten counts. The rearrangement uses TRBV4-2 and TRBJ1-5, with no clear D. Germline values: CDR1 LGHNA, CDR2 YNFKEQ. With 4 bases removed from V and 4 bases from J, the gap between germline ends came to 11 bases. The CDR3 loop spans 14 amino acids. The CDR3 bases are TGTGCCAGCAGCCCGCTTATCCAGAATCAGCCCCAGCATTTT. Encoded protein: CASSPLIQNQPQHF.

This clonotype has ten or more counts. CDR3 region: CASSQQRGQPQHF. Written as DNA, the CDR3 is TGTGCCAGCAGCCAGCAGAGAGGCCAGCCCCAGCATTTT. The chain uses TRBV3-1 and TRBJ1-5; D uncertain. Germline lookup yields CDR1 LGHDT and CDR2 YNNKEL (reference sequence). The CDR3 runs 13 residues. With 3 bases removed from V and 7 bases from J, the gap between germline ends came to 10 bases.

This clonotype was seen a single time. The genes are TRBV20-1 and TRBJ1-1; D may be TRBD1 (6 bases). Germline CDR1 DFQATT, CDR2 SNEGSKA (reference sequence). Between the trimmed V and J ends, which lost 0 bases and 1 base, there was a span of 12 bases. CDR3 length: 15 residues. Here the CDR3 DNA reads TGCAGTGCTAGAGAAGTGGCGGGACAGAACACTGAAGCTTTCTTT. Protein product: CSAREVAGQNTEAFF.

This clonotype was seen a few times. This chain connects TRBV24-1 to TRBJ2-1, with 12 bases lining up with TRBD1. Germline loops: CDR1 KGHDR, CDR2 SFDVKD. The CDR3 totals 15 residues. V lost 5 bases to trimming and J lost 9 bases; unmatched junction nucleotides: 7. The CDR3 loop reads CATSAPGQGAVEQFF. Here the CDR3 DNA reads TGTGCCACCAGTGCGCCGGGACAGGGGGCTGTTGAGCAGTTCTTC.

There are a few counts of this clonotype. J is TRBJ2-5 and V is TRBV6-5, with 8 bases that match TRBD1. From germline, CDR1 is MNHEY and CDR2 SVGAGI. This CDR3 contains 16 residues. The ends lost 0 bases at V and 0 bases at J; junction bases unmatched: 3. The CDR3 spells CASSYSWTGYQETQYF. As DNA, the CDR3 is TGTGCCAGCAGTTACTCCTGGACAGGGTACCAAGAGACCCAGTACTTC.

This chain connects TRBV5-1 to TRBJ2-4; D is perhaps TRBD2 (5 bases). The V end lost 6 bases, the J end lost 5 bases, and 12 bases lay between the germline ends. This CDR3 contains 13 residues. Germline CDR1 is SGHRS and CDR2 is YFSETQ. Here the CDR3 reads CASTPEGENIQYF. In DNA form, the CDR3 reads TGCGCCAGCACCCCTGAGGGTGAAAACATTCAGTACTTC.